This record covers a single TCR beta chain. Its antigen is unknown. The germline V and J ends were trimmed by 6 bases and 3 bases, with 9 bases remaining between them. Germline V gene data show CDR1 as SGHDN and CDR2 as FVKESK. The CDR3 covers 13 residues. The data are from a study of graft-versus-host responses after intestinal transplantation. For the study at large: Transplant types were multivisceral, liver-intestinal, or isolated intestinal. Study-level findings and limits: Detected in recipient marrow were GvH clones, some of which were first observed in ileum or blood.

Clones were read by immunoSEQ multiplex PCR, and TCRdb kept only the in-frame ones, dropping some. The table records roughly 100,000 clones, 87% of them present only once. The chain links TRBV14 to TRBJ1-5; D remains unclear. Sequencing was performed on unstimulated CD4+ T cells sorted from spleen or lymph node cells, taken before intestinal transplant. The sequence derives from a human donor who received an intestinal transplant. CDR3 in amino acids: CASSHGFNQPQHF. The DNA for the CDR3 is TGTGCCAGCAGTCACGGGTTCAATCAGCCCCAGCATTTT. The whole variable domain, filled in from reference TRBV14 and TRBJ1-5, reads EAGVTQFPSHSVIEKGQTVTLRCDPISGHDNLYWYRRVMGKEIKFLLHFVKESKQDESGMPNNRFLAERTGGTYSTLKVQPAELEDSGVYFCASSHGFNQPQHFGDGTRLSIL.